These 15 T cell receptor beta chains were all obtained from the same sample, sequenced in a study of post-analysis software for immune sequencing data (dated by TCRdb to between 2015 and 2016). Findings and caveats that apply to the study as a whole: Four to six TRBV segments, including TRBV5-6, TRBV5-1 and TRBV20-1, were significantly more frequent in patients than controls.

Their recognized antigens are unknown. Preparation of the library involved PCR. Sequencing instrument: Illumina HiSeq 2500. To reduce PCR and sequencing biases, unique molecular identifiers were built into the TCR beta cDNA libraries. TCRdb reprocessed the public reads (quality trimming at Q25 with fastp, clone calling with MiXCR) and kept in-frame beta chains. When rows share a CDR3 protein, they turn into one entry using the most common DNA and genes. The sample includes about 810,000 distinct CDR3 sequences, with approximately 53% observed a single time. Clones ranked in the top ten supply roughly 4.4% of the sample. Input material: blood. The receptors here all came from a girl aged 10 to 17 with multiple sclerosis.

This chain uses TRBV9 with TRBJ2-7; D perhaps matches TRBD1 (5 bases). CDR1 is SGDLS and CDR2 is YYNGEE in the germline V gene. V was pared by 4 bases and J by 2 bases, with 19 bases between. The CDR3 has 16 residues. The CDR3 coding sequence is TGTGCCAGCAGCCCATTCCCCTACACAGGTACCTACGAGCAGTACTTC. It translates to CASSPFPYTGTYEQYF.

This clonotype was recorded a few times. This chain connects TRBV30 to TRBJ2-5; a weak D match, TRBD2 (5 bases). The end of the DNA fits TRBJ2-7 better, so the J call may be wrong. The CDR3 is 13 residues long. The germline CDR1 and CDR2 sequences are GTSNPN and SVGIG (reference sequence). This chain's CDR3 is CAWSVLNGVEQYF. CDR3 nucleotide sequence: TGTGCCTGGAGTGTACTGAACGGGGTCGAGCAGTACTTC.

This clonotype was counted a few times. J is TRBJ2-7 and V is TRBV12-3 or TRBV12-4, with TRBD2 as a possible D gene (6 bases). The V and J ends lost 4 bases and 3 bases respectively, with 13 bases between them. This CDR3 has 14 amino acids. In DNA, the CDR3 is TGTGCCAGCAGTTCCCGTGGCGGGAACTACGAGCAGTACTTC. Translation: CASSSRGGNYEQYF.

As DNA, the CDR3 is TGCGCCAGCGGCCGACAGAGTTTACAAGAGACCCAGTACTTC. Encoded protein: CASGRQSLQETQYF. The chain joins TRBV5-1 to TRBJ2-5; perhaps TRBD1 as D (5 bases). Trimming stripped 7 bases from V and 2 bases from J, with 15 bases between. The V gene's germline CDR1 is SGHRS and CDR2 YFSETQ. CDR3 length: 14 amino acids.

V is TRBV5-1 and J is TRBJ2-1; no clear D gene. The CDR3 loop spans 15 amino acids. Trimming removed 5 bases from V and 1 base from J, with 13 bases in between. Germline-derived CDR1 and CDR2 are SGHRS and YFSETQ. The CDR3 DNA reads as TGCGCCAGCAGGATGGTCAGCGCGTCCTACAATGAGCAGTTCTTC. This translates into CASRMVSASYNEQFF. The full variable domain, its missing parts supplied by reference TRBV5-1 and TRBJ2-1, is KAGVTQTPRYLIKTRGQQVTLSCSPISGHRSVSWYQQTPGQGLQFLFEYFSETQRNKGNFPGRFSGRQFSNSRSEMNVSTLELGDSALYLCASRMVSASYNEQFFGPGTRLTVL.

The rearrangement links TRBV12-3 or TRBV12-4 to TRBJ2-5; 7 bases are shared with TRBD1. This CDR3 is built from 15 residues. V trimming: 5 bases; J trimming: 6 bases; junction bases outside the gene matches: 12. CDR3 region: CASSTSSQGIKTQYF. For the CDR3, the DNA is TGTGCCAGCAGTACCAGTTCACAGGGGATAAAGACCCAGTACTTC.

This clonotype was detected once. The CDR3 reads CASTNRVPQETQYF. The DNA of the CDR3 is TGTGCCAGCACAAACCGGGTCCCCCAAGAGACCCAGTACTTC. The V and J genes are TRBV12-3 or TRBV12-4 and TRBJ2-5; D is undetermined. The CDR3 runs to 14 residues. Trimming stripped 7 bases from V and 1 base from J, with 13 bases between.

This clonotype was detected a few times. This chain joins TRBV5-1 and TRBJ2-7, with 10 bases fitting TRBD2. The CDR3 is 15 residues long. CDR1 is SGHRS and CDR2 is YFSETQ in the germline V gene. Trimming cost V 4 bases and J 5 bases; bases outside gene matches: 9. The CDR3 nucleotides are TGCGCCAGCAGCCCCGAAGCTAGCGGGAGCCACGAGCAGTACTTC. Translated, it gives CASSPEASGSHEQYF.

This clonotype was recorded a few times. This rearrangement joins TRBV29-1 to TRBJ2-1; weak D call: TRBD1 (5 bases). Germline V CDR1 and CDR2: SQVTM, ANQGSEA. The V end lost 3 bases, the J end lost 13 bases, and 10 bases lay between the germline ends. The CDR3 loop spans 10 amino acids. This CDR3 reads CSVEWGHQFF. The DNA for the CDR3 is TGCAGCGTTGAGTGGGGCCATCAGTTCTTC.

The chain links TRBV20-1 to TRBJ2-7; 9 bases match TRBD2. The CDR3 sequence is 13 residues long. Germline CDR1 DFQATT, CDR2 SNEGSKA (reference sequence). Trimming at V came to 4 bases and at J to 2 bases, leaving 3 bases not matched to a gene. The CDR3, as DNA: TGCAGTGCTAATAGCGGGAGTACCTACGAGCAGTACTTC. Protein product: CSANSGSTYEQYF.

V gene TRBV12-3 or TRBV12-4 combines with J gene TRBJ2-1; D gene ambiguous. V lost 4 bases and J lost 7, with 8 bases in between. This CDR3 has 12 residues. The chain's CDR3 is CASSSTPNEQFF. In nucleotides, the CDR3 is TGTGCCAGCAGTTCTACTCCGAATGAGCAGTTCTTC.

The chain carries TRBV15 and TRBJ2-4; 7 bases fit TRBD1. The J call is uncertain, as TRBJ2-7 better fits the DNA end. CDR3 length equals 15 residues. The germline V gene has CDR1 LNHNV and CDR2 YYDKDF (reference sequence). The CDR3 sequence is CATSRDGQGVYEQYF. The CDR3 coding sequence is TGTGCCACCAGCAGAGATGGCCAGGGGGTCTACGAGCAGTACTTC.

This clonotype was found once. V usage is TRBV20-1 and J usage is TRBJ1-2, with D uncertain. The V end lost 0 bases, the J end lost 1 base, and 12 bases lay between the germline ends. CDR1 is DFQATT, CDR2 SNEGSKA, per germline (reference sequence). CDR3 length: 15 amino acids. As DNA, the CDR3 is TGCAGTGCTAGAGATCGGACGGGATTTAACTATGGCTACACCTTC. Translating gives CSARDRTGFNYGYTF.

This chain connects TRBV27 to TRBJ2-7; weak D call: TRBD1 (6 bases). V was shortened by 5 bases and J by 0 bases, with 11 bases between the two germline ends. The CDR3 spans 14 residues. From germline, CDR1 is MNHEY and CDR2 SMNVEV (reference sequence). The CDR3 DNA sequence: TGTGCCAGCAGTCCAGGGGAACGCTCCTACGAGCAGTACTTC. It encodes CASSPGERSYEQYF.

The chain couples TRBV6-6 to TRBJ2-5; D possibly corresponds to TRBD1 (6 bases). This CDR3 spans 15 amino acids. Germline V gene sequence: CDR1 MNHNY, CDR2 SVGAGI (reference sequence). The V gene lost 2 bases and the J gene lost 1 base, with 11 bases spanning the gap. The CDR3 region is CASSYLRGSQETQYF. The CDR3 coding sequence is TGTGCCAGCAGTTACCTGAGGGGGTCCCAAGAGACCCAGTACTTC.